Listed here are 6 T cell receptor beta chains from one sample, sequenced in a study of blood T cells in healthy people across ages (dated by TCRdb to the mid-2010s). The library came from 5' RACE. The run used an Illumina HiSeq 2500. A second about 7 to 11 cycle PCR used a sample-barcoded 5' primer and a J-beta primer mix. TCRdb trimmed the raw reads at Q25, called clones with MiXCR and kept productive beta chains. Rows with a matching CDR3 protein are joined into one entry that keeps the most common DNA and genes. In this sample the table shows roughly 800,000 distinct CDR3 sequences, roughly 60% of which occur a single time. The top ten hold around 20% of the sample. The sequenced sample consisted of blood. The source is a man aged 30-40 years in good health.

J is TRBJ2-7 and V is TRBV5-6; the D is unclear. The CDR3 is 13 residues long. Per germline, CDR1 SGHDT and CDR2 YYEEEE. V lost 4 bases and J lost 5, with 13 bases in between. In DNA, the CDR3 is TGTGCCAGCAGCCAAGAACTTGGGAACGAGCAGTACTTC. Its protein product is CASSQELGNEQYF.

The CDR3 is CSARVRAAHGYTF. CDR3 DNA sequence: TGCAGTGCTAGAGTTCGGGCGGCCCACGGCTACACCTTC. This sequence joins TRBV20-1 and TRBJ1-2; D unclear. The germline gives CDR1 DFQATT, CDR2 SNEGSKA (reference sequence). V lost 1 base and J lost 8, with 14 bases in between. The CDR3 covers 13 residues.

V usage is TRBV12-3 or TRBV12-4 and J usage is TRBJ2-3; 9 nucleotides agree with TRBD2. CDR3 length: 16 amino acids. V lost 5 bases to trimming and J lost 0 bases; unmatched junction nucleotides: 6. The CDR3 DNA follows: TGTGCCAGCAGTGGGGCTAGCGGGGAGAGCACAGATACGCAGTATTTT. It translates to CASSGASGESTDTQYF.

This clonotype was seen a single time. V gene TRBV24-1 combines with J gene TRBJ2-7, with D possibly being TRBD2 (5 bases). In germline, CDR1 is KGHDR, CDR2 SFDVKD. This CDR3 is 14 amino acids long. The CDR3 here is CETIGEGVTYEQYF. CDR3 nucleotide sequence: TGTGAGACGATTGGTGAGGGTGTGACCTACGAGCAGTACTTC.

The gene calls are TRBV11-2 and TRBJ2-7; D perhaps matches TRBD1 (5 bases). Germline V CDR1 and CDR2: SGHAT, FQNNGV. The V end lost 3 bases, the J end lost 0 bases, and 12 bases lay between the germline ends. The CDR3 is 15 amino acids. CDR3 amino acids: CASSLMGLSSYEQYF. CDR3 nucleotides: TGTGCCAGCAGCTTGATGGGGCTAAGCTCCTACGAGCAGTACTTC.

This clonotype was picked up a small number of times. The chain carries TRBV4-3 and TRBJ2-4; 8 bases align to TRBD2. The J call is in doubt because the DNA end fits TRBJ2-7 better. CDR3 length: 18 amino acids. Germline values: CDR1 LGHNA, CDR2 YSLEER. The CDR3 reads CASSQKIGNSGSPYEQYF. CDR3 nucleotide sequence: TGCGCCAGCAGCCAAAAAATTGGGAACAGCGGGAGTCCCTACGAGCAGTACTTC.